These T cell receptor beta chains were read from a single sample in a study of identical twins. TCRdb re-called the 5' RACE reads through MiXCR, storing one row per CDR3 protein. Of approximately 630,000 distinct CDR3 sequences listed, roughly 7.2% are singletons. This sample was shared with a second study, whose subject was yellow fever vaccine responses in identical twins.

Sequencing was carried out using PBMCs. The receptor source for this set is a woman aged 18 to 35 in good health. Each CDR3 is given with its conserved first and last residue. A D gene is named only where the DNA matches it firmly. Clone sizes are given selectively: once, few, many, or a class where the clone is expanded.

j_call v_call clone_size d_call cdr3_nt cdr3_aa
TRBJ1-1 TRBV29-1 few - TGCAGCGTTGTGTCCCTAGGACCCCCCATTGCTTTCTTT CSVVSLGPPIAFF
TRBJ2-7 TRBV28 - TRBD1 TGTGCCAGCAGTTCGGGATCGGGACAGGCCTACGAGCAGTACTTC CASSSGSGQAYEQYF
TRBJ2-2 TRBV3-1 many TRBD1 TGTGCCAGCAGTCCCGGGACAGGAACCGGGGAGCTGTTTTTT CASSPGTGTGELFF
TRBJ1-1 TRBV19 few - TGTGATTCGATACAGGGAGGAACTGAAGCTTTCTTT CDSIQGGTEAFF
TRBJ1-2 TRBV20-1 - - TGCAGTGCCGTGGGGACGGGGGCCACTAACTATGGCTACACCTTC CSAVGTGATNYGYTF
TRBJ2-1 TRBV5-1 many - TGCGCCAGCAGCCCGGAGGAGGGCCTCTTGAATGAGCAGTTCTTC CASSPEEGLLNEQFF
TRBJ2-2 TRBV12-3/TRBV12-4 - - TGTGCCAGCAGCGGAGAGGGGGGAGCCACCGGGGAGCTGTTTTTT CASSGEGGATGELFF
TRBJ2-5 TRBV12-3/TRBV12-4 - - TGTGCCAGCAGTTCTGGCAGGGAATTTGGTCTGCAAGAGACCCAGTACTTC CASSSGREFGLQETQYF
TRBJ2-6 TRBV4-1 few - TGCGCCAGCAGCAAACCTGGAGGGGCCAACGTCCTGACTTTC CASSKPGGANVLTF
TRBJ2-3 TRBV5-1 - - TGCGCCAGCAGCTTCAGGGACACAGATACGCAGTATTTT CASSFRDTDTQYF
TRBJ2-7 TRBV3-1 few - TGTGCCAGCAGCCTCCTGGACAGTTCCTACGAGCAGTACTTC CASSLLDSSYEQYF
TRBJ1-5 TRBV10-3 many TRBD1 TGTGCCATCAGTGACCCTTTCACCGGGACAGTGGCCAATCAGCCCCAGCATTTT CAISDPFTGTVANQPQHF
TRBJ2-1 TRBV28 - TRBD2 TGTGCCAGCAGTGGCGGGAGCCCTTACAATGAGCAGTTCTTC CASSGGSPYNEQFF
TRBJ2-1 TRBV10-3 - TRBD1 TGTGCCATCAGTGGGGGACAGGTCAGAGGTGAGCAGTTCTTC CAISGGQVRGEQFF
TRBJ2-2 TRBV6-1 many - TGTGCCAGCTCCCTTGGAGCTTACACCGGGGAGCTGTTTTTT CASSLGAYTGELFF
TRBJ2-3 TRBV18 few TRBD2 TGTGCCAGCTCACGGACTAGCGGGGCCCCTAGCACAGATACGCAGTATTTT CASSRTSGAPSTDTQYF
TRBJ2-7 TRBV28 - TRBD2 TGTGCCAGCAGTTCGGGTGGGACTAGCCTCTACGAGCAGTACTTC CASSSGGTSLYEQYF
TRBJ2-1 TRBV11-2 few - TGTGCCAGCAGCTTACGACCGTTATGGGGGCATGAGCAGTTCTTC CASSLRPLWGHEQFF
TRBJ1-1 TRBV20-1 few TRBD1 TGCAGTGCCACACCAGGACAGGTAGTCCCAGATTCGGGGACTGAAGCTTTCTTT CSATPGQVVPDSGTEAFF
TRBJ1-3 TRBV6-5 many - TGTGCCAGTAGTTACCTGGGGGCGTCGGGTGGAAACACCATATATTTT CASSYLGASGGNTIYF
TRBJ1-5 TRBV2 many TRBD1 TGTGCCAGCAGCTGGACAGGGAGCAATCAGCCCCAGCATTTT CASSWTGSNQPQHF
TRBJ2-1 TRBV11-2 - TRBD1 TGTGCCAGCAGGAAGTTCGGGACAGGGGCCAATGAGCAGTTCTTC CASRKFGTGANEQFF
TRBJ1-2 TRBV10-2 few - TGCGCCAGCAGCCAGTCAGGGATTTATGGCTACACCTTC CASSQSGIYGYTF